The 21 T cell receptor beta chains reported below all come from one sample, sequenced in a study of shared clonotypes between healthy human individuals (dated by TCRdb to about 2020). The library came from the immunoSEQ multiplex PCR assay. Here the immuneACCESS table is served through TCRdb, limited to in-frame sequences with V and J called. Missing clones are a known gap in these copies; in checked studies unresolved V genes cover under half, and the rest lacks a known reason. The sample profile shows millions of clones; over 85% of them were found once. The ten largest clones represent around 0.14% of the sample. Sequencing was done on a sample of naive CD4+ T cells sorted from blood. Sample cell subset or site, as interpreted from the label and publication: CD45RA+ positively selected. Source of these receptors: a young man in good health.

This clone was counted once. CDR3 DNA: TGTGCCAGCAGTGAAGCGAGAGGGTGGCAGGGTGAAGCTTTCTTT. Residues: CASSEARGWQGEAFF. V is TRBV2 and J is TRBJ1-1; a weak D match, TRBD1 (5 bases). V shed 0 bases and J shed 7 bases, with 15 bases lying between them. The germline gives CDR1 SNHLY, CDR2 FYNNEI. The CDR3 is 15 amino acids.

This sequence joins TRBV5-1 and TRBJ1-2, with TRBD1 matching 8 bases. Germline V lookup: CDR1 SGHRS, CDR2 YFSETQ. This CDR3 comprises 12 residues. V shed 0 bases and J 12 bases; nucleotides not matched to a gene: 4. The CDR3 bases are TGCGCCAGCAGCTTGGACAGGGGGAGAGACACCTTC. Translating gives CASSLDRGRDTF.

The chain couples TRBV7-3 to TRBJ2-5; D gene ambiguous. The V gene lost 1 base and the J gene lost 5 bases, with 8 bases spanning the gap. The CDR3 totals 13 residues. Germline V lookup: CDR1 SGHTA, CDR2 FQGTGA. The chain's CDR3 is CASSLRPAETQYF. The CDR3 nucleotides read TGTGCCAGCAGCTTAAGGCCCGCTGAGACCCAGTACTTC. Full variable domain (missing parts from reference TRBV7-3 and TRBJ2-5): GAGVSQTPSNKVTEKGKYVELRCDPISGHTALYWYRQSLGQGPEFLIYFQGTGAADDSGLPNDRFFAVRPEGSVSTLKIQRTERGDSAVYLCASSLRPAETQYFGPGTRLLVL.

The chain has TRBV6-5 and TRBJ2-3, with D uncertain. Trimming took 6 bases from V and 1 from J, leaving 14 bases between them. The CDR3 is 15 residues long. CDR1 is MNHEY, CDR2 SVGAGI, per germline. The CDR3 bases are TGTGCCAGCAGCCAGCCTAAGCCGGGCACAGATACGCAGTATTTT. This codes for CASSQPKPGTDTQYF.

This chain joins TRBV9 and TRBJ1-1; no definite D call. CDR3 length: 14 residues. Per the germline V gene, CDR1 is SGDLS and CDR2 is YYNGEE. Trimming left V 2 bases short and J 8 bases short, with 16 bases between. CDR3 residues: CASSVGTEYLEAFF. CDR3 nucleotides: TGTGCCAGCAGCGTGGGAACAGAATACCTAGAAGCTTTCTTT.

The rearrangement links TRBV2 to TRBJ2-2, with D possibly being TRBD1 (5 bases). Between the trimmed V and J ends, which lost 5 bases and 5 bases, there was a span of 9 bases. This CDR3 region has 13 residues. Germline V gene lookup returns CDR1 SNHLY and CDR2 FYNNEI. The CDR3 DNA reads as TGTGCCAGCAGTATTGGGGCTACCGGGGAGCTGTTTTTT. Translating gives CASSIGATGELFF.

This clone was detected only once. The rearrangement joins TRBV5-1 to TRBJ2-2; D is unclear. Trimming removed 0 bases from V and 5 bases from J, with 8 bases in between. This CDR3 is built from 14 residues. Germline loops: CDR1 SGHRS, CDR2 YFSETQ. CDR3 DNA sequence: TGCGCCAGCAGCTTGGACAGCCTAACCGGGGAGCTGTTTTTT. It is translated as CASSLDSLTGELFF.

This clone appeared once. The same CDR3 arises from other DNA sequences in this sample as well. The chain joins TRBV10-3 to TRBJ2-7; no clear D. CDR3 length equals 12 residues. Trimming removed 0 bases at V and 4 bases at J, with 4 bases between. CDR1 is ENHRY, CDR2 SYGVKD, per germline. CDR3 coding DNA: TGTGCCATCAGTGAGTCCGGATACGAGCAGTACTTC. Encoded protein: CAISESGYEQYF.

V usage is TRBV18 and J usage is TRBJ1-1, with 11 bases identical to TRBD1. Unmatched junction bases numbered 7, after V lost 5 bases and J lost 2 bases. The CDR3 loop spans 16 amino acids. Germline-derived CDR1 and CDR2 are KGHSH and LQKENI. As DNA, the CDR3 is TGTGCCAGCTCATTAGGACAGGGGGCGTTTAACACTGAAGCTTTCTTT. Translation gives CASSLGQGAFNTEAFF.

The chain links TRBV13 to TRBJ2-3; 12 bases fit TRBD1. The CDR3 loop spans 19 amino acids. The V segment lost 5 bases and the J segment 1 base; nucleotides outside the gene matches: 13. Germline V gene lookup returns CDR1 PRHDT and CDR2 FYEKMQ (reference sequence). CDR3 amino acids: CASSEYAGQGALGTDTQYF. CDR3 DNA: TGTGCCAGCAGCGAATATGCGGGACAGGGGGCGTTGGGCACAGATACGCAGTATTTT.

Here the CDR3 reads CASQRTASAEQYF. CDR3 nucleotides: TGTGCCAGCCAAAGGACGGCTAGCGCCGAGCAGTACTTC. This rearrangement joins TRBV2 to TRBJ2-7; tentative D call: TRBD2 (6 bases). Trimming took 8 bases from V and 6 from J, leaving 17 bases between them. This CDR3 comprises 13 residues. CDR1 and CDR2 from the germline V gene are SNHLY and FYNNEI.

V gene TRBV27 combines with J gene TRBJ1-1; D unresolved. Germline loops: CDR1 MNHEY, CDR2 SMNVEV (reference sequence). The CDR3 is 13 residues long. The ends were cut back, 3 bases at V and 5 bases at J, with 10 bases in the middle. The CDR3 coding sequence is TGTGCCAGCAGTTTCCGCCGTACAACTGAAGCTTTCTTT. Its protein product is CASSFRRTTEAFF.

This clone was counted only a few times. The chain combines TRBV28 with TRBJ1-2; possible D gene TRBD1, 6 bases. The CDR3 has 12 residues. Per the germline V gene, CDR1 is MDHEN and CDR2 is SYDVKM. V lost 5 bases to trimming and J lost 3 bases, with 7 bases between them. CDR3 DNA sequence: TGTGCCAGCAGTCGGACAGACTATGGCTACACCTTC. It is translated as CASSRTDYGYTF.

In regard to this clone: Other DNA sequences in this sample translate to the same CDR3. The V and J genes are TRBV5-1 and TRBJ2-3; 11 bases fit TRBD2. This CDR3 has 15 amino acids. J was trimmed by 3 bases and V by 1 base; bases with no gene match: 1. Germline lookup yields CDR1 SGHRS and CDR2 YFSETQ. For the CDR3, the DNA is TGCGCCAGCAGCTTGCTAGCGGGAGGAACAGATACGCAGTATTTT. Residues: CASSLLAGGTDTQYF. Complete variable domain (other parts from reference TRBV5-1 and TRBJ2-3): KAGVTQTPRYLIKTRGQQVTLSCSPISGHRSVSWYQQTPGQGLQFLFEYFSETQRNKGNFPGRFSGRQFSNSRSEMNVSTLELGDSALYLCASSLLAGGTDTQYFGPGTRLTVL.

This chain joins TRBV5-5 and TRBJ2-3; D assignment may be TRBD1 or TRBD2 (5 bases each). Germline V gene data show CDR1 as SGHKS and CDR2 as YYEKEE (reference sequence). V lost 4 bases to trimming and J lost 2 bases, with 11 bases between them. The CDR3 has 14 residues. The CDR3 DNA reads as TGTGCCAGCAGCGGGTGGGACCTCACAGATACGCAGTATTTT. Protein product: CASSGWDLTDTQYF.

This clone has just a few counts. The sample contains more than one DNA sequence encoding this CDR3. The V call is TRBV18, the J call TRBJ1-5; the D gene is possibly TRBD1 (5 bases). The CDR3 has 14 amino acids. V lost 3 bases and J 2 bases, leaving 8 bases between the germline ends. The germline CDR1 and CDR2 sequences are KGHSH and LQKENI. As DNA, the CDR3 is TGTGCCAGCTCACCCGGGACGGGCAATCAGCCCCAGCATTTT. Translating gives CASSPGTGNQPQHF.

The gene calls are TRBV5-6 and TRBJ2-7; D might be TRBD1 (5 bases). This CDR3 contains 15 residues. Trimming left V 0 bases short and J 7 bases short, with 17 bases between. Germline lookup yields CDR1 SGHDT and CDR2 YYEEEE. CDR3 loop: CASSLVTVGAKEQYF. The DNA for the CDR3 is TGTGCCAGCAGCTTGGTGACAGTTGGGGCAAAAGAGCAGTACTTC.

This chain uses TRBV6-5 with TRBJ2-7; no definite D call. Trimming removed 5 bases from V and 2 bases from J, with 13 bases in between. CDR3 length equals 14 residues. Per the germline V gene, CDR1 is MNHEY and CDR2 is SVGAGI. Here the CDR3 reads CASSPFGPTYEQYF. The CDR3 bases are TGTGCCAGCAGTCCCTTTGGACCCACCTACGAGCAGTACTTC.

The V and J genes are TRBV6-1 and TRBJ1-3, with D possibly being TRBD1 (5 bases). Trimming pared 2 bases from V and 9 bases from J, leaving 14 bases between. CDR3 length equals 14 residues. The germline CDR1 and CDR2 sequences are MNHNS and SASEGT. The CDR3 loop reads CASSERQPGGTIYF. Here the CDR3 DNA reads TGTGCCAGCAGTGAAAGGCAGCCCGGGGGCACCATATATTTT.

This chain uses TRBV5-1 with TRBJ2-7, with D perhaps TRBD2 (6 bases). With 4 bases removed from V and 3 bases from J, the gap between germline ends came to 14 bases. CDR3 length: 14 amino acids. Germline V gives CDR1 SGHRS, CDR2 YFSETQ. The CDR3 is CASSPRDSNYEQYF. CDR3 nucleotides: TGCGCCAGCAGCCCGCGGGACTCCAACTACGAGCAGTACTTC.

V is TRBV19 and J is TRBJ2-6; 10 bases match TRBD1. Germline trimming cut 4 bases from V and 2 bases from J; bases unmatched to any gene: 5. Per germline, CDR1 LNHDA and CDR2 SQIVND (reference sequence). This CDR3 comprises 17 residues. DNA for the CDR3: TGTGCCAGTAGTACGCTGGGACAGGGGACTGGGGCCAACGTCCTGACTTTC. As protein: CASSTLGQGTGANVLTF.